The clone carrying this TCR beta chain came up once. The antigen is unknown. This sample is part of a study of cytomegalovirus exposure and HLA in healthy donors. Study-wide background: The 500 to 750 first-cohort repertoires and the 110 or so validation repertoires shared the same platform, a later analysis reported.

General study findings and limits: Rare TCR sequences predominated, though certain public TCRs were found in many donors. Researchers counted over 150 TCR beta chains as cytomegalovirus-associated.

Method: immunoSEQ multiplex PCR; TCRdb's copy keeps in-frame clones and lacks some. The repertoire includes 240,000 or so clones, about 86% of them detected once, and 0.95% to 1.5% sits in the top ten. The sequence came from a woman in her 30s in good health and CMV-seropositive. What was sequenced was PBMCs.

DNA for the CDR3: TGTGCCAGCAGCCAACAAACGGGGGGCTACACCTTC. The encoded protein is CASSQQTGGYTF. This rearrangement joins TRBV14 to TRBJ1-2; no clear D gene. The CDR3 has 12 residues. Trimming shortened V by 2 bases and J by 8 bases, and 9 bases separated the two germline ends. Germline CDR1 and CDR2: SGHDN and FVKESK. Full variable domain (outside the CDR3, taken from reference TRBV14 and TRBJ1-2): EAGVTQFPSHSVIEKGQTVTLRCDPISGHDNLYWYRRVMGKEIKFLLHFVKESKQDESGMPNNRFLAERTGGTYSTLKVQPAELEDSGVYFCASSQQTGGYTFGSGTRLTVV.